The clone carrying this T cell receptor beta chain has ten or more counts. Donors had localized lung adenocarcinoma, a non-small cell lung cancer. TCRdb used MiXCR to reprocess the PCR reads, holding one entry per CDR3 protein. Of 5,500 to 7,000 distinct CDR3 sequences detected, almost 50% appear once; the ten largest clones hold roughly 84%. This sample stems from a study of CD4 and CD8 cells across lung adenocarcinoma regions. The germline gives CDR1 SGHVS, CDR2 FQNEAQ. This CDR3 has 13 amino acids. The source material was CD8+ T cells from the margin of a lung tumor. The V call is TRBV7-8, the J call TRBJ2-1, with D unclear. The J call is doubtful: the DNA matches TRBJ2-7 better. The sequence derives from a male donor with lung adenocarcinoma. The CD4 and CD8 labels of this study may be unreliable. CDR3 loop: CASSFSPGYEQYF. The CDR3 nucleotides are TGTGCCAGCAGCTTTAGTCCAGGTTACGAGCAGTACTTC.